A selection of T cell receptor beta chains follows, all from one sample in a study of identical twins. TCRdb re-derived calls from the 5' RACE reads in MiXCR, one entry per CDR3 protein. The sample lists about 100,000 distinct CDR3 sequences, 5.9% occurring once. The specimen sequenced was memory T cells sorted from blood. The receptors derive from a woman aged 45-60 years in good health. Both conserved end residues are part of each CDR3. A D gene is named only where the DNA matches it firmly. The size field is filled for only some rows; it gives once, few, many or a size class.

clone_size,v_call,j_call,d_call,cdr3_aa,cdr3_nt
many,TRBV7-2,TRBJ2-5,.,CASSSRQLQETQYF,TGTGCCAGCAGCTCAAGACAGCTTCAAGAGACCCAGTACTTC
many,TRBV4-1,TRBJ2-1,TRBD2,CASSQEEAGARNEQFF,TGCGCCAGCAGCCAAGAGGAAGCGGGAGCTCGTAATGAGCAGTTCTTC
many,TRBV7-9,TRBJ2-1,.,CASSLQPAPENEQFF,TGTGCCAGCAGCTTACAACCGGCCCCTGAAAATGAGCAGTTCTTC
many,TRBV19,TRBJ2-3,.,CASAASTDTQYF,TGTGCCAGTGCGGCGAGCACAGATACGCAGTATTTT
many,TRBV28,TRBJ1-5,TRBD1,CASTSAGQANQPQHF,TGTGCCAGCACCTCGGCGGGACAGGCCAATCAGCCCCAGCATTTT
few,TRBV12-3/TRBV12-4,TRBJ2-3,.,CASSQRQDTQYF,TGTGCCAGCAGTCAACGGCAGGATACGCAGTATTTT
.,TRBV5-6,TRBJ1-2,.,CASSSEFGGYTF,TGTGCCAGCAGCTCAGAGTTTGGTGGCTACACCTTC
many,TRBV29-1,TRBJ1-1,.,CSVLWGNTEAFF,TGCAGCGTCTTATGGGGAAACACTGAAGCTTTCTTT
many,TRBV10-3,TRBJ2-7,.,CAISPGGTASYEQYF,TGTGCCATCAGCCCCGGGGGGACAGCTTCCTACGAGCAGTACTTC
.,TRBV14,TRBJ1-1,.,CASSQVRPMNTEAFF,TGTGCCAGCAGCCAAGTACGACCGATGAACACTGAAGCTTTCTTT
.,TRBV15,TRBJ2-2,.,CATGRRENTGELFF,TGTGCCACGGGGCGGCGGGAGAACACCGGGGAGCTGTTTTTT
many,TRBV27,TRBJ1-4,.,CASRLGEKLFF,TGTGCCAGCAGATTGGGTGAAAAACTGTTTTTT
many,TRBV11-3,TRBJ2-2,.,CASSLSASTGELFF,TGTGCCAGCAGCCTATCGGCGAGCACCGGGGAGCTGTTTTTT
.,TRBV4-1,TRBJ1-6,.,CASSQMPNSPLHF,TGCGCCAGCAGCCAAATGCCTAATTCACCCCTCCACTTT
many,TRBV20-1,TRBJ2-3,TRBD2,CSAKRLTSGRVDTQYF,TGCAGTGCTAAACGCCTGACTAGCGGGAGGGTGGATACGCAGTATTTT
many,TRBV5-1,TRBJ1-1,TRBD1,CASSLQTGDGFTEAFF,TGCGCCAGCAGCCTCCAAACAGGGGATGGATTCACTGAAGCTTTCTTT
.,TRBV12-3/TRBV12-4,TRBJ2-5,.,CASSLGQGLQETQYF,TGTGCCAGCAGTTTGGGGCAGGGCCTGCAAGAGACCCAGTACTTC
many,TRBV7-8,TRBJ1-5,.,CASSLFGTVSNQPQHF,TGTGCCAGCAGCTTATTCGGGACGGTTAGCAATCAGCCCCAGCATTTT
few,TRBV20-1,TRBJ1-1,.,CSARDQKGGAFF,TGCAGTGCTAGAGATCAGAAGGGGGGAGCTTTCTTT
many,TRBV12-3/TRBV12-4,TRBJ1-3,.,CASSPTGSGNTIYF,TGTGCCAGCAGTCCCACAGGTTCTGGAAACACCATATATTTT
.,TRBV13,TRBJ1-2,.,CASSTRSYGYTF,TGTGCCAGCAGCACGCGGAGTTATGGCTACACCTTC
many,TRBV20-1,TRBJ2-1,TRBD1,CSARDRPIYNEQFF,TGCAGTGCTAGGGACAGGCCCATCTACAATGAGCAGTTCTTC
.,TRBV30,TRBJ1-1,.,CAWKHQNTEAFF,TGTGCCTGGAAACATCAGAACACTGAAGCTTTCTTT
many,TRBV29-1,TRBJ1-2,.,CSVEDPGARYGYTF,TGCAGCGTTGAAGATCCAGGGGCAAGGTATGGCTACACCTTC
many,TRBV12-3/TRBV12-4,TRBJ1-2,.,CASSSPGPSYF,TGTGCCAGCAGTTCTCCGGGGCCGAGCTACTTC
many,TRBV12-3/TRBV12-4,TRBJ2-3,TRBD2,CASLAGPDTDTQYF,TGTGCCAGTCTAGCGGGCCCCGACACAGATACGCAGTATTTT
many,TRBV11-2,TRBJ2-1,.,CASSLGLGGGFGGNEQFF,TGTGCCAGCAGCTTAGGTCTTGGAGGGGGGTTCGGAGGCAATGAGCAGTTCTTC
many,TRBV7-3,TRBJ2-3,.,CASSREYSTDTQYF,TGTGCCAGCAGCCGGGAGTATAGCACAGATACGCAGTATTTT
many,TRBV30,TRBJ2-3,TRBD2,CAWSPGLAGNTQYF,TGTGCCTGGAGTCCGGGACTAGCGGGAAATACGCAGTATTTT
.,TRBV20-1,TRBJ2-1,.,CSARVGGAQWDEQFF,TGCAGTGCTAGGGTCGGCGGAGCCCAGTGGGATGAGCAGTTCTTC
many,TRBV5-1,TRBJ2-1,.,CASSSTKAGKFF,TGCGCCAGCAGCTCTACCAAGGCAGGGAAGTTCTTC
many,TRBV19,TRBJ2-2,.,CASSIRGENTGELFF,TGTGCCAGTAGTATCAGAGGGGAGAACACCGGGGAGCTGTTTTTT
.,TRBV20-1,TRBJ2-7,TRBD2,CSIAAGTSGLTSYEQYF,TGCAGTATAGCCGCCGGGACTAGCGGCCTAACCTCCTACGAGCAGTACTTC